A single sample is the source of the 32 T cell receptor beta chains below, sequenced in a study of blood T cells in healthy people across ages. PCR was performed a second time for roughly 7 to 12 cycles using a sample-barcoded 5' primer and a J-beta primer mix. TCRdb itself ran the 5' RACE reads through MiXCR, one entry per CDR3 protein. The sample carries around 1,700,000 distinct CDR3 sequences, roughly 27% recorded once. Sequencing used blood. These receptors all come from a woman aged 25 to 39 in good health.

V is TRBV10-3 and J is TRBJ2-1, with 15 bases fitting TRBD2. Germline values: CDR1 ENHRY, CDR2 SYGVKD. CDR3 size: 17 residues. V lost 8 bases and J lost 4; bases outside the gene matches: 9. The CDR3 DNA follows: TGTGCCATCGGAGGGACTAGCGGGAGGTCGGAATACAATGAGCAGTTCTTC. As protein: CAIGGTSGRSEYNEQFF.

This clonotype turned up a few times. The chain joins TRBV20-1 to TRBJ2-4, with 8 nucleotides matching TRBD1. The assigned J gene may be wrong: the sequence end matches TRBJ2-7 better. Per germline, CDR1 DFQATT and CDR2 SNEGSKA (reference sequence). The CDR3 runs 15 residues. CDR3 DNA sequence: TGCAGTGCTCAGTCACGTCAGGGGGCAGCGTACGAGCAGTACTTC. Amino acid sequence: CSAQSRQGAAYEQYF.

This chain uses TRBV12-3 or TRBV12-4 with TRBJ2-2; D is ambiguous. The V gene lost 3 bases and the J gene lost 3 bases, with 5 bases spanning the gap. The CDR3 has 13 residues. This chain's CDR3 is CASSFLDTGELFF. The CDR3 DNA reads TGTGCCAGCAGTTTCTTGGACACCGGGGAGCTGTTTTTT.

The DNA for the CDR3 is TGCGCCAGCAGCTCGGCCGGGACAGGGGGAACTGAAGCTTTCTTT. It yields the protein CASSSAGTGGTEAFF. The V and J genes are TRBV5-1 and TRBJ1-1, with TRBD1 identical over 11 bases. The CDR3 loop spans 15 amino acids. Germline lookup yields CDR1 SGHRS and CDR2 YFSETQ. V dropped 3 bases and J dropped 5; count of bases not matched to a gene: 6.

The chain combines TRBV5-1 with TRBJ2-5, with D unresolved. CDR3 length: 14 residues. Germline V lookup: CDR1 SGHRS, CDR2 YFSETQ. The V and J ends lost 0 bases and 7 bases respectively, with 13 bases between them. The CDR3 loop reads CASSLEAVSPTQYF. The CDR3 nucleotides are TGCGCCAGCAGCTTGGAGGCGGTCTCACCGACCCAGTACTTC.

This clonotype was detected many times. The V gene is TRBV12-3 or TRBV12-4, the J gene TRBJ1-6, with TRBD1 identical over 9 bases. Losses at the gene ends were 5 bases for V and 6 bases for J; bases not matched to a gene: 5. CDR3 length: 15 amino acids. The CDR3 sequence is CASSPGTGLNSPLHF. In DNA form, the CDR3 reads TGTGCCAGCAGTCCGGGGACAGGGCTTAATTCACCCCTCCACTTT.

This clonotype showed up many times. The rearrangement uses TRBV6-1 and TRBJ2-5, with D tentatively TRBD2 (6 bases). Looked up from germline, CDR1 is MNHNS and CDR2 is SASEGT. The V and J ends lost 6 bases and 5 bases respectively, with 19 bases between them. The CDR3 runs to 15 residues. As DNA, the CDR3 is TGTGCCAGCAGCGAACTACGGGAGCCTCGGGAGACCCAGTACTTC. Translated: CASSELREPRETQYF.

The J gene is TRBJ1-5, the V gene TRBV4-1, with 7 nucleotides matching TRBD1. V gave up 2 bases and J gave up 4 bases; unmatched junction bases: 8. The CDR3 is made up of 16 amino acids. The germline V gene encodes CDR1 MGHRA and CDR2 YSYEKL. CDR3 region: CASSQPTKGQNQPQHF. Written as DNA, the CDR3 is TGCGCCAGCAGCCAACCGACTAAGGGACAGAATCAGCCCCAGCATTTT.

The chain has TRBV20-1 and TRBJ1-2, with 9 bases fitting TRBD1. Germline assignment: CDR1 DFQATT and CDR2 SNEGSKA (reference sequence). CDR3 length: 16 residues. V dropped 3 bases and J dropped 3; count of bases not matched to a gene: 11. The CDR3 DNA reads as TGCAGTGCTAGGGGCCAAGGGACAGGGCGATACTATGGCTACACCTTC. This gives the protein CSARGQGTGRYYGYTF.

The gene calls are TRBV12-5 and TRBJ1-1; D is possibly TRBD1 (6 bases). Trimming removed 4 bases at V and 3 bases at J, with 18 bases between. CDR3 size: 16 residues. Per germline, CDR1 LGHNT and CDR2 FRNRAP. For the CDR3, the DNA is TGTGCTAGTGGTTCCCCCTTACAGGGCCGGGACACTGAAGCTTTCTTT. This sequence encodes CASGSPLQGRDTEAFF.

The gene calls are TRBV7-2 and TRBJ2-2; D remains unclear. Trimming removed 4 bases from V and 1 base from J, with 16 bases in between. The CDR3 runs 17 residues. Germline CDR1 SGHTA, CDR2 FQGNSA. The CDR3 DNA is TGTGCCAGCAGCTCTCCCCTGACCCTGCGGAACACCGGGGAGCTGTTTTTT. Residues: CASSSPLTLRNTGELFF.

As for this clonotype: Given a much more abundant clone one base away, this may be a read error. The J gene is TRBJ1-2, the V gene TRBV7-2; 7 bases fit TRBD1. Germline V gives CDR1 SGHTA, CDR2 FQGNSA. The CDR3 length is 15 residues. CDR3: CVSSSWTGLNYGYTF. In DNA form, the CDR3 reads TGTGTCAGCAGCTCATGGACAGGTCTGAACTATGGCTACACCTTC.

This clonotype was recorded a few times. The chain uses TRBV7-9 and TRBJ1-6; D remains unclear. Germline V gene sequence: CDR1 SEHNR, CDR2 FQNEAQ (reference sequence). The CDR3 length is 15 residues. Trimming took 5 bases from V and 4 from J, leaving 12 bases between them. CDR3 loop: CASSLPGLYNSPLHF. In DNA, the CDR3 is TGTGCCAGCAGCCTCCCGGGCCTGTATAATTCACCCCTCCACTTT.

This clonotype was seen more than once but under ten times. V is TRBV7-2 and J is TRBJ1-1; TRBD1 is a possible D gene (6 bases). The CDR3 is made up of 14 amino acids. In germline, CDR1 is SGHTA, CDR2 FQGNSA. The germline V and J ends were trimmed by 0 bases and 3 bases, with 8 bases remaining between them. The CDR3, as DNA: TGTGCCAGCAGCTTAGCTAGGGGGTACACTGAAGCTTTCTTT. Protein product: CASSLARGYTEAFF.

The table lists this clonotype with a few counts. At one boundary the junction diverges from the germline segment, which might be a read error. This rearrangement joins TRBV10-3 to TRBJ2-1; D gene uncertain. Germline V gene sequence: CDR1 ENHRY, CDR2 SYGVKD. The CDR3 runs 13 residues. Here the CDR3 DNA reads TGTGCCGTCAGTGAGTCTAGAATCGATGAGCAGTTCTTC. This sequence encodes CAVSESRIDEQFF.

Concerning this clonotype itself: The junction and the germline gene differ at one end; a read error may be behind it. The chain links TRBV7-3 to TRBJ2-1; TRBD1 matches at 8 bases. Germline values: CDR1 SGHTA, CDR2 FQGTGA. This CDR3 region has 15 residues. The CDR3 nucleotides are TGTGCCAGCAACTTAAACAGGGGGAACAACAATGAGCAGTTCTTC. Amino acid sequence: CASNLNRGNNNEQFF.

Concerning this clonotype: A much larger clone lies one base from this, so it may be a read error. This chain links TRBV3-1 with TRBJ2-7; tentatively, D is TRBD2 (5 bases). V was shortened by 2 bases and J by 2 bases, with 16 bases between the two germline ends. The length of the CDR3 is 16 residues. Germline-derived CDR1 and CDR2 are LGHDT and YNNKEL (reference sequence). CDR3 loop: CASSQTGLARTYEQYF. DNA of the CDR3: TGTGCCAGCAGCCAAACGGGATTAGCGAGGACCTACGAGCAGTACTTC.

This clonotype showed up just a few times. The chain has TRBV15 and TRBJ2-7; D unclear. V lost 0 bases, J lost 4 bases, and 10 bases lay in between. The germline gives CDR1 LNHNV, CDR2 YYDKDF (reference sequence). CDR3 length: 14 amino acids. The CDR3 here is CATSRDIGQYEQYF. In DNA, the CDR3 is TGTGCCACCAGCAGAGATATCGGGCAGTACGAGCAGTACTTC.

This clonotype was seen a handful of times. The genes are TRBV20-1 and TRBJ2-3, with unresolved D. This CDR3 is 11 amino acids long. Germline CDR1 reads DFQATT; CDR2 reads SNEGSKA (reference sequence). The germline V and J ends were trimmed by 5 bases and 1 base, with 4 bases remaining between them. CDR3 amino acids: CSAGGTDTQYF. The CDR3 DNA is TGCAGTGCTGGGGGCACAGATACGCAGTATTTT.

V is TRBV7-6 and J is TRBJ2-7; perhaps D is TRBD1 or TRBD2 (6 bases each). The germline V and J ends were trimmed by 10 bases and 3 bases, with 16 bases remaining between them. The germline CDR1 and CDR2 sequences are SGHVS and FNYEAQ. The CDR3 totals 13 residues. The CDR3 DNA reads TGTGCCACCTCCGGGGGCCCAAACTACGAGCAGTACTTC. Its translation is CATSGGPNYEQYF.

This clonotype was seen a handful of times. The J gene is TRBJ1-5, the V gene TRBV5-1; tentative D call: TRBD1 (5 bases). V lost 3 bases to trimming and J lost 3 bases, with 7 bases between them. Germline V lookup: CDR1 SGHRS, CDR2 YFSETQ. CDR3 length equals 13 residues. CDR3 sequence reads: CASSWGDNQPQHF. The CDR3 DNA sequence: TGCGCCAGCAGCTGGGGGGACAATCAGCCCCAGCATTTT. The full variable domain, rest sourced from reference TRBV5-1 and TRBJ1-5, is KAGVTQTPRYLIKTRGQQVTLSCSPISGHRSVSWYQQTPGQGLQFLFEYFSETQRNKGNFPGRFSGRQFSNSRSEMNVSTLELGDSALYLCASSWGDNQPQHFGDGTRLSIL.

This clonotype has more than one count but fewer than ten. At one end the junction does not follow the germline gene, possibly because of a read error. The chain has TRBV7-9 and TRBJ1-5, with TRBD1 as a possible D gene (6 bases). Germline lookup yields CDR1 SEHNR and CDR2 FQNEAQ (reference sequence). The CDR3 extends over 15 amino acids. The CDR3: CASSPRGGVNQPRHF. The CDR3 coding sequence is TGTGCCAGCAGTCCCAGGGGTGGGGTCAATCAGCCCCGGCATTTT. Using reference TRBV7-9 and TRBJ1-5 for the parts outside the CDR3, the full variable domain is DTGVSQNPRHKITKRGQNVTFRCDPISEHNRLYWYRQTLGQGPEFLTYFQNEAQLEKSRLLSDRFSAERPKGSFSTLEIQRTEQGDSAMYLCASSPRGGVNQPRHFGDGTRLSIL.

CDR3 nucleotides: TGTGCCATCAGTGGGTTTGGACTCGCCAGCGAGCAGTACTTC. This gives the protein CAISGFGLASEQYF. The V gene is TRBV10-3, the J gene TRBJ2-5, with D possibly TRBD2 on 5 matching bases. The DNA end favors TRBJ2-7, so the J call may be wrong. Germline CDR1 ENHRY, CDR2 SYGVKD. The CDR3 is 14 residues long.

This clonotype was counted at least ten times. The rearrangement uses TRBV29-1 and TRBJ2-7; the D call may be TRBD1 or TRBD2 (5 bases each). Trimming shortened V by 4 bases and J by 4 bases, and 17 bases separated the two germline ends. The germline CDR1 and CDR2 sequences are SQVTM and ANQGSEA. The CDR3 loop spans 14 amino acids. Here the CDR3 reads CSVGYSGPPYEQYF. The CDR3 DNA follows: TGCAGCGTTGGTTATTCGGGGCCACCATACGAGCAGTACTTC.

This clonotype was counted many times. The CDR3 DNA sequence: TGTGCCAGCAGCCCTACAGGGGGGCAAGAGACCCAGTACTTC. Amino acids: CASSPTGGQETQYF. V and J are TRBV27 and TRBJ2-5, with TRBD1 matching 8 bases. V lost 6 bases to trimming and J lost 2 bases; unmatched junction nucleotides: 5. The germline V gene has CDR1 MNHEY and CDR2 SMNVEV (reference sequence). There are 14 residues in the CDR3.

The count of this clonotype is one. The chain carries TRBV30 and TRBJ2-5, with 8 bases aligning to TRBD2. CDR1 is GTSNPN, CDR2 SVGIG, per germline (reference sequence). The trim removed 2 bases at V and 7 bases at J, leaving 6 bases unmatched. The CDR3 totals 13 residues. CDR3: CAWSRAGAGTQYF. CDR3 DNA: TGTGCCTGGAGTCGAGCGGGAGCGGGGACCCAGTACTTC.

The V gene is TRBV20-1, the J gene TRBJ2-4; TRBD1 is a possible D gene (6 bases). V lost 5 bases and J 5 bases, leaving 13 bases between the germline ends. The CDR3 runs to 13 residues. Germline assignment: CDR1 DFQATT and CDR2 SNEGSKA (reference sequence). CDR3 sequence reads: CSALGRGQNIQYF. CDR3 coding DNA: TGCAGTGCTCTAGGCAGGGGCCAAAACATTCAGTACTTC.

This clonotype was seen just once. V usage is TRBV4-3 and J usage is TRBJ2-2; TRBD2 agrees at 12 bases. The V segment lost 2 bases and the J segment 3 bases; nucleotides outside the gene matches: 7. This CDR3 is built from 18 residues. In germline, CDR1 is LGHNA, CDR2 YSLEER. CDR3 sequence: CASSQRLAGDGDTGELFF. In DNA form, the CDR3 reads TGCGCCAGCAGCCAACGACTAGCGGGAGATGGGGACACCGGGGAGCTGTTTTTT.

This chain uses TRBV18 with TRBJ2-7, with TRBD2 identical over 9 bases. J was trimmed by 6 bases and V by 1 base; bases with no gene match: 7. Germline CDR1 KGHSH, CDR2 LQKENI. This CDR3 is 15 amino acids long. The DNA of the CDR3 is TGTGCCAGCTCACCACTAGCGGGAGAACGCTCCGAGCAGTACTTC. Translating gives CASSPLAGERSEQYF.

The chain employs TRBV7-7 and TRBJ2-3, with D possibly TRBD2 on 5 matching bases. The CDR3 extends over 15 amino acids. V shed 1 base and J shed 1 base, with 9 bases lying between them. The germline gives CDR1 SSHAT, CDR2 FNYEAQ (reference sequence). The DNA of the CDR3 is TGTGCCAGCAGCTTAGGTGGACTCGGCACAGATACGCAGTATTTT. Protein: CASSLGGLGTDTQYF.

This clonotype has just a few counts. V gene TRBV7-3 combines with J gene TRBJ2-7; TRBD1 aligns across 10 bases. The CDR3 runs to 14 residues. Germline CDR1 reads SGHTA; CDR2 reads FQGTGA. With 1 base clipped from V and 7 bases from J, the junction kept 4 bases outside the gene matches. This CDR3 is CASSLSGTGEEQYF. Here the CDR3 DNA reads TGTGCCAGCAGCTTAAGCGGGACAGGGGAGGAGCAGTACTTC.

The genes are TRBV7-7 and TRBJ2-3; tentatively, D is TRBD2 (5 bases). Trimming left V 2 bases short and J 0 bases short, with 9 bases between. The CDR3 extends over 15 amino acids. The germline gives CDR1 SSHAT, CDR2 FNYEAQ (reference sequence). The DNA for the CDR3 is TGTGCCAGCAGCTTAAAGTCTAGCAGCACAGATACGCAGTATTTT. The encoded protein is CASSLKSSSTDTQYF.